This T cell receptor beta chain came from a study of read filtering for tumor transcriptome and immune sequencing. Study information: Per sample, TCR-region reads ranged about 3.5 to 11 million by IR-seq, roughly 75 to 1,400 by RNA-seq.

The CDR3 covers 17 residues. Trimming removed 4 bases from V and 4 bases from J, with 22 bases in between. Germline assignment: CDR1 SGHDN and CDR2 FVKESK. Study-level points and caveats: About 81.9% of IR-seq clonotypes had a single read, yet these held 3% to 4% of reads. This fraction held mixed bone marrow immune cells after CD138-negative sorting.

From 350 to 500 ng of RNA, a library with molecular barcoded alpha/delta and beta/gamma adaptors was made. TCRdb analysed the reads with MiXCR anew, one entry per CDR3 protein. Of tens of thousands of distinct CDR3 sequences detected, less than 25% appear once; the ten largest clones hold approximately 18%. This clonotype has at least ten counts. The antigen is undetermined. Bone marrow was sampled from every patient at the time of active disease. The TCR comes from a donor over 35 with multiple myeloma. The material sequenced was a population of CD138-negative cells sorted from bone marrow. The chain combines TRBV14 with TRBJ1-1; perhaps TRBD1 as D (5 bases). CDR3 amino acids: CASSPKTSSGGFTEAFF. The DNA for the CDR3 is TGTGCCAGCAGCCCTAAAACAAGTTCCGGGGGATTCACTGAAGCTTTCTTT.